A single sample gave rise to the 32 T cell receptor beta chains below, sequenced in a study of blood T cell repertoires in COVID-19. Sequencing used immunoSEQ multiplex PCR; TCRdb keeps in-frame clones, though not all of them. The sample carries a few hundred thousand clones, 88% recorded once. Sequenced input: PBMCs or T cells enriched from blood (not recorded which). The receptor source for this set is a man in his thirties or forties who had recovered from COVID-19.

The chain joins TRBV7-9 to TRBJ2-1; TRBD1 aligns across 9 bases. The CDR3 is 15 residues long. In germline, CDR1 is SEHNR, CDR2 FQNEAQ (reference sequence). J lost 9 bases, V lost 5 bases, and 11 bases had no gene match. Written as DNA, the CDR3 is TGTGCCAGCAGCCGGGCCGGACAGGGGTACGGTGAGCAGTTCTTC. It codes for CASSRAGQGYGEQFF.

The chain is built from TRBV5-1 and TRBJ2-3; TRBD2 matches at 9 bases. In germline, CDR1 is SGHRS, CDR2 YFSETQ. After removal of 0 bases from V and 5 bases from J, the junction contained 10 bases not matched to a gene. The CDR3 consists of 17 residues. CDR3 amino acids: CASSLGGLAGGQDTQYF. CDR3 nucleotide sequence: TGCGCCAGCAGCTTGGGGGGACTAGCTGGGGGCCAAGATACGCAGTATTTT.

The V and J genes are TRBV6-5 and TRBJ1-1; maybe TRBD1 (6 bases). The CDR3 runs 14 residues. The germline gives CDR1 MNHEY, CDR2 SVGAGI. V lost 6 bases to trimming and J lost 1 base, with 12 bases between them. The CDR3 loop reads CASRPLTGNTEAFF. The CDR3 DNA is TGTGCCAGCAGACCTTTGACAGGGAACACTGAAGCTTTCTTT.

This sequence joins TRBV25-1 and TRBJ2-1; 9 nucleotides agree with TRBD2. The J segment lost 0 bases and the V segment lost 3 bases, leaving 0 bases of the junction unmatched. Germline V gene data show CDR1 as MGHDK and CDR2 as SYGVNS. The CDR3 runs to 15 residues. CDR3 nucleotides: TGTGCCAGCAGTGATAGCGGGGGCTCCTACAATGAGCAGTTCTTC. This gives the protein CASSDSGGSYNEQFF.

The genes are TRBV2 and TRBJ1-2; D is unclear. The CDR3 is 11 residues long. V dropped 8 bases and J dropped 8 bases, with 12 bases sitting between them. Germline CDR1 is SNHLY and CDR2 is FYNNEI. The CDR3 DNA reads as TGTGCCAGCCGCCCAGAGAGGGGCTACACCTTC. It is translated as CASRPERGYTF.

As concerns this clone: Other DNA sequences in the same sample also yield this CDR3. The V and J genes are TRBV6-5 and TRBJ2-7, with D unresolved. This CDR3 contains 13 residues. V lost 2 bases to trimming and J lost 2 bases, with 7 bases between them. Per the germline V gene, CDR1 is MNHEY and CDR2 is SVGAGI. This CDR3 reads CASSYTSAYEQYF. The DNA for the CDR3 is TGTGCCAGCAGTTACACCTCAGCCTACGAGCAGTACTTC.

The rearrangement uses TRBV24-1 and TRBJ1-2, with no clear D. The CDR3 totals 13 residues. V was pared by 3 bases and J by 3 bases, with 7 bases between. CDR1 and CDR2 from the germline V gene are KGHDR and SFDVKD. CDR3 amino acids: CATSDNQDYGYTF. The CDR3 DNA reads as TGTGCCACCAGTGATAATCAGGACTATGGCTACACCTTC.

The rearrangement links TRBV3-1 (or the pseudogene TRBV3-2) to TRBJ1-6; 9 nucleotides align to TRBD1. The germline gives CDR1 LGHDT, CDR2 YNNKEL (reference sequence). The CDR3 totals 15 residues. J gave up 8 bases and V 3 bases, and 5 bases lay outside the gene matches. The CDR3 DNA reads TGTGCCAGCAGCCACTGGGACAGGGTGGATTCACCCCTCCACTTT. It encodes CASSHWDRVDSPLHF.

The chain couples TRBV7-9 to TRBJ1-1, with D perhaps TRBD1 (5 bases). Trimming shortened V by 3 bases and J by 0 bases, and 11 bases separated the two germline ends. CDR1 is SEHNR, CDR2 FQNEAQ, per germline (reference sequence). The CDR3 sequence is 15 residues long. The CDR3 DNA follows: TGTGCCAGCAGCTTGATAGGGGTCCTGAACACTGAAGCTTTCTTT. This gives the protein CASSLIGVLNTEAFF.

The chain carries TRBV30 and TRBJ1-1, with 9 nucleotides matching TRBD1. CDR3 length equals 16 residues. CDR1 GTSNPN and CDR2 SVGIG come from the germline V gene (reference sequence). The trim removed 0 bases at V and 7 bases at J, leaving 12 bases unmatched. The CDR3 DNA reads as TGTGCCTGGAGTGTATGGCTGGGACAGGGCTTTGGTGAAGCTTTCTTT. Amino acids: CAWSVWLGQGFGEAFF. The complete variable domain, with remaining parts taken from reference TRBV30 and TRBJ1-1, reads SQTIHQWPATLVQPVGSPLSLECTVEGTSNPNLYWYRQAAGRGLQLLFYSVGIGQISSEVPQNLSASRPQDRQFILSSKKLLLSDSGFYLCAWSVWLGQGFGEAFFGQGTRLTVV.

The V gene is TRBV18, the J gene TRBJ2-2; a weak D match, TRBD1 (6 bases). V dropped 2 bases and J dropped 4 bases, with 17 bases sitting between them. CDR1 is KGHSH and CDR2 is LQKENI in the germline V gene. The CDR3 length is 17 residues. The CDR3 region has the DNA TGTGCCAGCTCACCAGGGGCAGGGGATCACGTCACCGGGGAGCTGTTTTTT. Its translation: CASSPGAGDHVTGELFF. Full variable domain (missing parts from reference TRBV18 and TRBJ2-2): NAGVMQNPRHLVRRRGQEARLRCSPMKGHSHVYWYRQLPEEGLKFMVYLQKENIIDESGMPKERFSAEFPKEGPSILRIQQVVRGDSAAYFCASSPGAGDHVTGELFFGEGSRLTVL.

For the CDR3, the DNA is TGTGCCAGCAGTGGAGCGGTACAAAGATACTATGGCTACACCTTC. It yields the protein CASSGAVQRYYGYTF. V and J are TRBV2 and TRBJ1-2; D gene ambiguous. V was clipped by 4 bases and J by 3 bases, with 15 bases between them. The CDR3 sequence is 15 residues long. Germline-derived CDR1 and CDR2 are SNHLY and FYNNEI.

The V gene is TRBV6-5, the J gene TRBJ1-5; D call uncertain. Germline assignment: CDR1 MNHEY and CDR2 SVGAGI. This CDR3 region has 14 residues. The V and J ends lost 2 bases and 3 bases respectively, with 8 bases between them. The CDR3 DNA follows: TGTGCCAGCAGTTACCGGCAGGACAATCAGCCCCAGCATTTT. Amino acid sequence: CASSYRQDNQPQHF.

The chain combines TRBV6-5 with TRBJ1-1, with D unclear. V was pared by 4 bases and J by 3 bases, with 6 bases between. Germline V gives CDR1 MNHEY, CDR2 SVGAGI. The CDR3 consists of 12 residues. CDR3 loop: CASSSGYTEAFF. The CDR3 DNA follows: TGTGCCAGCAGTTCGGGTTACACTGAAGCTTTCTTT.

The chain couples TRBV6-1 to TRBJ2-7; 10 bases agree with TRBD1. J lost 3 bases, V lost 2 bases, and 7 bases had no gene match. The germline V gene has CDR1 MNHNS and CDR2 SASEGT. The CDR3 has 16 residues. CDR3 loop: CASSEMTGGAFYEQYF. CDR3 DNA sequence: TGTGCCAGCAGTGAAATGACAGGGGGCGCTTTCTACGAGCAGTACTTC.

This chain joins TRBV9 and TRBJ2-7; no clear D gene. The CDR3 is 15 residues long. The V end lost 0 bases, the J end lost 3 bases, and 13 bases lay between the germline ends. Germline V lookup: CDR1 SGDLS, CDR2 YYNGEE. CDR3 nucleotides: TGTGCCAGCAGCGTAGATCCTTCAGGCAGCTACGAGCAGTACTTC. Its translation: CASSVDPSGSYEQYF.

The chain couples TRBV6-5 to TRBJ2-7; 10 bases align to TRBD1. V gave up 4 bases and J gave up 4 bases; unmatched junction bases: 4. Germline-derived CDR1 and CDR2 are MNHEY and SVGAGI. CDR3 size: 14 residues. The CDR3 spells CASSSDRGGYEQYF. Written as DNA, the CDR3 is TGTGCCAGCAGTTCGGACAGGGGGGGTTACGAGCAGTACTTC.

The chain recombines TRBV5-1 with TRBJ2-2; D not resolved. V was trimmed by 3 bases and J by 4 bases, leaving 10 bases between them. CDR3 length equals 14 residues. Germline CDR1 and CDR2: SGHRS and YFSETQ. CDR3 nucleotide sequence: TGCGCCAGCAGCTCCCCCTCTAGCACCGGGGAGCTGTTTTTT. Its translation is CASSSPSSTGELFF.

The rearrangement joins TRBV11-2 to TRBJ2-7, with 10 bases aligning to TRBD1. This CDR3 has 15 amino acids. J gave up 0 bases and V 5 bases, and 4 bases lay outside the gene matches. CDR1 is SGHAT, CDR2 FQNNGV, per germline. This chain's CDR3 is CASSQGQGSSYEQYF. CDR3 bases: TGTGCCAGCAGCCAGGGACAGGGGAGCTCCTACGAGCAGTACTTC. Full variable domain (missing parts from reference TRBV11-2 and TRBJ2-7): EAGVAQSPRYKIIEKRQSVAFWCNPISGHATLYWYQQILGQGPKLLIQFQNNGVVDDSQLPKDRFSAERLKGVDSTLKIQPAKLEDSAVYLCASSQGQGSSYEQYFGPGTRLTVT.

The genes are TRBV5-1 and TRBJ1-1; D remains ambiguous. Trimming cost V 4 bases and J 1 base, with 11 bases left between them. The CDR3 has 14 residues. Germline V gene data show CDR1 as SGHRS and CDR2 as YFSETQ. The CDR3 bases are TGCGCCAGCAGCACCGAAACACAGAACACTGAAGCTTTCTTT. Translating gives CASSTETQNTEAFF.

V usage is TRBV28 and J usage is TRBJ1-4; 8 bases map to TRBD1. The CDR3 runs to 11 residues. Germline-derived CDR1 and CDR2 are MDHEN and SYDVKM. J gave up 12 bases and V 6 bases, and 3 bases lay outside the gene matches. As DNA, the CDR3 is TGTGCCAGCAGAGACAGGGGTGAACTGTTTTTT. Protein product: CASRDRGELFF.

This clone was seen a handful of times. The CDR3 bases are TGTGCCACTTTCAGAACCGGGGAGCTGTTTTTT. This translates into CATFRTGELFF. The chain is built from TRBV27 and TRBJ2-2; D ambiguous. The germline V gene has CDR1 MNHEY and CDR2 SMNVEV (reference sequence). Trimming cost V 10 bases and J 5 bases, with 8 bases left between them. This CDR3 is 11 amino acids long.

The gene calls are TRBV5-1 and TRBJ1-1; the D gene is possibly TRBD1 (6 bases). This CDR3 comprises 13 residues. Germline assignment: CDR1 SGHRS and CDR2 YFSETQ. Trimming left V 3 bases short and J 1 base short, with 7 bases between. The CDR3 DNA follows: TGCGCCAGCAGCTGGGACACGAACACTGAAGCTTTCTTT. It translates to CASSWDTNTEAFF.

CDR3 bases: TGTGCCAGCAGCATAGACACAGGGTATTTGGAGCAGTTCTTC. Amino acids: CASSIDTGYLEQFF. The V gene is TRBV7-9, the J gene TRBJ2-1, with a possible D match to TRBD1 (6 bases). The CDR3 has 14 residues. V was shortened by 5 bases and J by 10 bases, with 18 bases between the two germline ends. The germline CDR1 and CDR2 sequences are SEHNR and FQNEAQ (reference sequence). Together with reference TRBV7-9 and TRBJ2-1, the CDR3 gives the full variable domain: DTGVSQNPRHKITKRGQNVTFRCDPISEHNRLYWYRQTLGQGPEFLTYFQNEAQLEKSRLLSDRFSAERPKGSFSTLEIQRTEQGDSAMYLCASSIDTGYLEQFFGPGTRLTVL.

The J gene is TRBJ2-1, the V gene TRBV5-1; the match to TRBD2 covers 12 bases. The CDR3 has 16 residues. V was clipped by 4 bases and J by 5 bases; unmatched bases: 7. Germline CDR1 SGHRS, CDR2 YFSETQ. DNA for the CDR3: TGCGCCAGCAGCCCGGGACTAGCGGGTTCAAACAATGAGCAGTTCTTC. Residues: CASSPGLAGSNNEQFF.

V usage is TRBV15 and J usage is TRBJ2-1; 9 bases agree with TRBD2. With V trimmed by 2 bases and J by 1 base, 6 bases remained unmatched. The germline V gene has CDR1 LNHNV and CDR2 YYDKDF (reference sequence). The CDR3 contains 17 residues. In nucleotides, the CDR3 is TGTGCCACCAGCAGAAGCGGGGGGCCGTATTCCTACAATGAGCAGTTCTTC. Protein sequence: CATSRSGGPYSYNEQFF. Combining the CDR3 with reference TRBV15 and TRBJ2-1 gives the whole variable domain DAMVIQNPRYQVTQFGKPVTLSCSQTLNHNVMYWYQQKSSQAPKLLFHYYDKDFNNEADTPDNFQSRRPNTSFCFLDIRSPGLGDTAMYLCATSRSGGPYSYNEQFFGPGTRLTVL.

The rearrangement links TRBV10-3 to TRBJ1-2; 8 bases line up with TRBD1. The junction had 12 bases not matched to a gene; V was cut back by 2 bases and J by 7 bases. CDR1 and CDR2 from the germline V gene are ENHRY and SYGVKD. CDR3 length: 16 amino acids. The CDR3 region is CAISEPWTGKAAGYTF. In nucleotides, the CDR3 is TGTGCCATCAGTGAGCCCTGGACAGGGAAGGCGGCTGGCTACACCTTC.

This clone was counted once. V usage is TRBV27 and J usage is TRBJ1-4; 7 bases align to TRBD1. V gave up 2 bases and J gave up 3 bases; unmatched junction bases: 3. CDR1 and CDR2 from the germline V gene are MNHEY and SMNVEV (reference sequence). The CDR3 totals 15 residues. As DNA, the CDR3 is TGTGCCAGCAGTTTAGGGCAGGGGGCTAATGAAAAACTGTTTTTT. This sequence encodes CASSLGQGANEKLFF.

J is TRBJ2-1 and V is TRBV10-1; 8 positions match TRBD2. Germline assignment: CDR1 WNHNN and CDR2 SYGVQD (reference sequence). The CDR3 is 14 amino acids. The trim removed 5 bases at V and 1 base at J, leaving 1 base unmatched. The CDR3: CASSPSGSYNEQFF. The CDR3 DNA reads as TGCGCCAGCAGTCCTAGCGGGTCCTACAATGAGCAGTTCTTC.

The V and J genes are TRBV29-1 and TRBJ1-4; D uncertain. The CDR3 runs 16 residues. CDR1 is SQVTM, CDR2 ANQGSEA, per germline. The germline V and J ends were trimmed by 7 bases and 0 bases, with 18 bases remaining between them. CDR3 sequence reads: CSAGMGVSSTNEKLFF. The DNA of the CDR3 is TGCAGCGCCGGCATGGGAGTGAGCTCAACTAATGAAAAACTGTTTTTT. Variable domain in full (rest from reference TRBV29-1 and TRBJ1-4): SAVISQKPSRDICQRGTSLTIQCQVDSQVTMMFWYRQQPGQSLTLIATANQGSEATYESGFVIDKFPISRPNLTFSTLTVSNMSPEDSSIYLCSAGMGVSSTNEKLFFGSGTQLSVL.

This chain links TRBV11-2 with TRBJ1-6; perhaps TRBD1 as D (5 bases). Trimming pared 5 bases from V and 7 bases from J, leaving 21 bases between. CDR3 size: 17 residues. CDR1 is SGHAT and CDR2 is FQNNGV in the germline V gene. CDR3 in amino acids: CASSLMDTSVGNSPLHF. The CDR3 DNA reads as TGTGCCAGCAGCCTTATGGACACATCGGTTGGGAATTCACCCCTCCACTTT.

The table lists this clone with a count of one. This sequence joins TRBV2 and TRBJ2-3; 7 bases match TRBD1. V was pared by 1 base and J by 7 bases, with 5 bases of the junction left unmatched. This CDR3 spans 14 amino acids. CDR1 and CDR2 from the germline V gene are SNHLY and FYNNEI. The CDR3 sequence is CASSEVYRGHTQYF. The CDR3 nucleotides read TGTGCCAGCAGTGAAGTGTACAGGGGCCATACGCAGTATTTT.